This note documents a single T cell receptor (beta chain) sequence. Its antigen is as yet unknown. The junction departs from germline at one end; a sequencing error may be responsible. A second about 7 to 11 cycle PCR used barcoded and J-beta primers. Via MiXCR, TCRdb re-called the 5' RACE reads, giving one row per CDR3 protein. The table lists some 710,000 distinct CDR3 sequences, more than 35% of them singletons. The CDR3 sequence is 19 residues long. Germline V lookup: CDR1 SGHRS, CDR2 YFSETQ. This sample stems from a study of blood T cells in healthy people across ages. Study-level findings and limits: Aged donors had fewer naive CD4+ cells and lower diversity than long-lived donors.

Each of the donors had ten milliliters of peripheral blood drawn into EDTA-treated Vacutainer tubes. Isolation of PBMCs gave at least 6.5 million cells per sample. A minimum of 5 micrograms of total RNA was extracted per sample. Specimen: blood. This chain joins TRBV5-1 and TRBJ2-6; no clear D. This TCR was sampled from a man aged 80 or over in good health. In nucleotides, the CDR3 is TGCGCCAGCAGCTTGGGCGATCTGATAATTCGCTCTGGGACCAACGTCCTGACTTTC. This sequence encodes CASSLGDLIIRSGTNVLTF.